These 28 T cell receptor beta chains originate from one sample sequenced in a study of blood T cell repertoires in COVID-19. The assay was immunoSEQ multiplex PCR, and TCRdb's table has in-frame clones only and misses some. The sample records 150,000 to 180,000 clones, roughly 80% being singletons. Sequencing was carried out using peripheral blood. These receptors were obtained from a woman aged 55 to 70 with COVID-19, enrolled during active disease.

This clone was found once. The chain couples TRBV6-5 to TRBJ2-1; D remains unclear. Trimming cost V 6 bases and J 4 bases, with 13 bases left between them. CDR1 is MNHEY and CDR2 is SVGAGI in the germline V gene. The CDR3 runs 14 residues. DNA for the CDR3: TGTGCCAGCAGCGAGCTTCCTTTTTACAATGAGCAGTTCTTC. This gives the protein CASSELPFYNEQFF.

This chain links TRBV7-8 with TRBJ1-2, with D maybe TRBD1 (6 bases). Trimming removed 5 bases at V and 6 bases at J, with 13 bases between. Germline CDR1 reads SGHVS; CDR2 reads FQNEAQ. CDR3 length equals 13 residues. CDR3 sequence reads: CASSASDRHGYTF. The CDR3 DNA follows: TGTGCCAGCAGCGCATCGGACAGACATGGCTACACCTTC.

The CDR3 nucleotides are TGTGCCAGCAGTGACCCTACAGGGGGCGAAGGCTACACCTTC. It codes for CASSDPTGGEGYTF. The gene calls are TRBV25-1 and TRBJ1-2, with 9 nucleotides matching TRBD1. J lost 8 bases, V lost 3 bases, and 7 bases had no gene match. The CDR3 runs to 14 residues. Germline assignment: CDR1 MGHDK and CDR2 SYGVNS.

The rearrangement links TRBV2 to TRBJ1-3; TRBD1 is a possible D gene (6 bases). The CDR3 is made up of 15 amino acids. Trimming cost V 8 bases and J 1 base, with 15 bases left between them. Germline V gives CDR1 SNHLY, CDR2 FYNNEI. CDR3 nucleotides: TGTGCCAGCGGCCAACAGGGATTGTCTGGAAACACCATATATTTT. This sequence encodes CASGQQGLSGNTIYF.

The chain couples TRBV7-8 to TRBJ2-1; 10 bases are a match to TRBD2. Germline V lookup: CDR1 SGHVS, CDR2 FQNEAQ. V trimming: 1 base; J trimming: 9 bases; junction bases outside the gene matches: 6. This CDR3 has 15 residues. The CDR3 is CASSLGLAGVFEQFF. In nucleotides, the CDR3 is TGTGCCAGCAGCTTAGGGCTAGCGGGAGTCTTTGAGCAGTTCTTC.

The chain uses TRBV5-3 and TRBJ1-6; 8 nucleotides agree with TRBD1. Being an ORF, TRBV5-3 has a function that is uncertain. The V gene end was trimmed by 4 bases and the J gene end by 2 bases; junction bases not matched to a gene: 8. The CDR3 is 17 amino acids. The CDR3 sequence: CARSLYRGKAYNSPLHF. For the CDR3, the DNA is TGTGCCAGAAGCCTGTACAGGGGGAAAGCCTATAATTCACCCCTCCACTTT.

This chain uses TRBV3-1 (or the pseudogene TRBV3-2) with TRBJ2-2, with D tentatively TRBD2 (5 bases). The germline CDR1 and CDR2 sequences are LGHDT and YNNKEL (reference sequence). This CDR3 has 15 residues. V shed 5 bases and J shed 1 base, with 11 bases lying between them. The CDR3 DNA reads TGTGCCAGCAGCTTCCCTCGGGGGAACACCGGGGAGCTGTTTTTT. The encoded protein is CASSFPRGNTGELFF.

The chain is built from TRBV6-5 and TRBJ1-5; D is possibly TRBD1 (5 bases). The CDR3 totals 14 residues. V lost 10 bases and J 2 bases, leaving 15 bases between the germline ends. Germline-derived CDR1 and CDR2 are MNHEY and SVGAGI. CDR3 amino acids: CATARLGGNQPQHF. In DNA form, the CDR3 reads TGTGCCACCGCCAGGTTAGGGGGCAATCAGCCCCAGCATTTT.

The V call is TRBV19, the J call TRBJ2-7; 7 nucleotides agree with TRBD2. This CDR3 spans 18 amino acids. CDR1 is LNHDA, CDR2 SQIVND, per germline (reference sequence). V dropped 4 bases and J dropped 6; count of bases not matched to a gene: 21. The CDR3 DNA reads as TGTGCCAGTAGTACCATCAAACCCTCGGACGGGAGGATAGGCGAGCAGTACTTC. Translated, it gives CASSTIKPSDGRIGEQYF.

The rearrangement uses TRBV18 and TRBJ1-5; D uncertain. The CDR3 totals 13 residues. Germline loops: CDR1 KGHSH, CDR2 LQKENI. Between the trimmed V and J ends, which lost 4 bases and 2 bases, there was a span of 6 bases. The DNA for the CDR3 is TGTGCCAGCTCACGGGAGGGCAATCAGCCCCAGCATTTT. The encoded protein is CASSREGNQPQHF.

The chain carries TRBV28 and TRBJ2-1, with 15 bases fitting TRBD2. Germline V CDR1 and CDR2: MDHEN, SYDVKM. The length of the CDR3 is 18 residues. V shed 6 bases and J 8 bases; nucleotides not matched to a gene: 14. The CDR3 here is CASSSGLAGGRGSDEQFF. In DNA form, the CDR3 reads TGTGCCAGCAGCTCCGGACTAGCGGGAGGGAGGGGATCGGATGAGCAGTTCTTC.

This chain links TRBV27 with TRBJ2-7; 8 nucleotides agree with TRBD2. With 5 bases clipped from V and 0 bases from J, the junction kept 15 bases outside the gene matches. The germline V gene encodes CDR1 MNHEY and CDR2 SMNVEV (reference sequence). There are 18 residues in the CDR3. CDR3: CASSRASGFSRSSYEQYF. The CDR3 DNA follows: TGTGCCAGCAGTAGGGCTAGCGGGTTTAGCCGAAGCTCCTACGAGCAGTACTTC.

The CDR3 spells CATSRDRGPYEQYV. The CDR3 DNA reads as TGTGCCACCAGCCGGGACAGGGGTCCCTACGAGCAGTACGTC. The chain employs TRBV15 and TRBJ2-7; TRBD1 agrees at 10 bases. V was clipped by 5 bases and J by 2 bases; unmatched bases: 3. The CDR3 totals 14 residues. Germline V gene lookup returns CDR1 LNHNV and CDR2 YYDKDF (reference sequence).

This clone has more than one count but fewer than ten. V and J are TRBV3-1 (or the pseudogene TRBV3-2) and TRBJ2-7, with D perhaps matching TRBD2 (5 bases). Germline CDR1 is LGHDT and CDR2 is YNNKEL (reference sequence). V gave up 1 base and J gave up 3 bases, with 16 bases separating them. The CDR3 runs to 16 residues. CDR3 DNA sequence: TGTGCCAGCAGCCAAGTTATTTCGCTTGGAGGCTACGAGCAGTACTTC. Translated: CASSQVISLGGYEQYF.

The chain couples TRBV6-4 to TRBJ1-2; the match to TRBD1 covers 10 bases. Germline-derived CDR1 and CDR2 are MRHNA and SNTAGT. This CDR3 has 14 amino acids. Trimming at V came to 2 bases and at J to 7 bases, leaving 4 bases not matched to a gene. CDR3: CASSDPGTGVGYTF. The CDR3 DNA is TGTGCCAGCAGTGACCCCGGGACAGGGGTTGGCTACACCTTC.

The chain is built from TRBV7-6 and TRBJ2-2, with 9 nucleotides matching TRBD1. After removal of 3 bases from V and 6 bases from J, the junction contained 5 bases not matched to a gene. Germline CDR1 and CDR2: SGHVS and FNYEAQ. The CDR3 sequence is 15 residues long. The CDR3 reads CASSFSRQGAGELFF. CDR3 DNA: TGTGCCAGCAGCTTTTCGAGACAGGGGGCCGGGGAGCTGTTTTTT.

This clone was seen only once. The chain is built from TRBV5-1 and TRBJ2-5, with 7 positions matching TRBD1. The CDR3 length is 15 residues. V lost 6 bases and J lost 4; bases outside the gene matches: 12. CDR1 and CDR2 (germline): SGHRS, YFSETQ. CDR3 sequence (DNA): TGCGCCAGCACTAGAAGGGGGCCGGTGGGAGAGACCCAGTACTTC. Translating gives CASTRRGPVGETQYF. Supplemented by reference TRBV5-1 and TRBJ2-5, the full variable domain reads KAGVTQTPRYLIKTRGQQVTLSCSPISGHRSVSWYQQTPGQGLQFLFEYFSETQRNKGNFPGRFSGRQFSNSRSEMNVSTLELGDSALYLCASTRRGPVGETQYFGPGTRLLVL.

The rearrangement joins TRBV25-1 to TRBJ1-3; 10 bases are a match to TRBD1. The CDR3 extends over 15 amino acids. The V gene end was trimmed by 4 bases and the J gene end by 1 base; junction bases not matched to a gene: 1. Germline values: CDR1 MGHDK, CDR2 SYGVNS. The CDR3 DNA sequence: TGTGCCAGCAGTGGGACAGGGGGGTCTGGAAACACCATATATTTT. Translation: CASSGTGGSGNTIYF.

The chain has TRBV5-1 and TRBJ2-3, with 11 bases matching TRBD2. The J segment lost 3 bases and the V segment lost 4 bases, leaving 10 bases of the junction unmatched. The CDR3 consists of 17 residues. CDR1 and CDR2 from the germline V gene are SGHRS and YFSETQ. CDR3: CASSKITSGGSTDTQYF. The CDR3 DNA is TGCGCCAGCAGCAAGATAACTAGCGGGGGCTCAACAGATACGCAGTATTTT.

This chain connects TRBV19 to TRBJ1-6, with a possible D match to TRBD1 (5 bases). V gave up 11 bases and J gave up 7 bases, with 15 bases separating them. Germline V gene lookup returns CDR1 LNHDA and CDR2 SQIVND (reference sequence). The CDR3 is made up of 13 amino acids. In nucleotides, the CDR3 is TGTGCCGCCGGACGACAGCCAAATTCACCCCTCCACTTT. Translating gives CAAGRQPNSPLHF. The complete variable domain, with remaining parts taken from reference TRBV19 and TRBJ1-6, reads DGGITQSPKYLFRKEGQNVTLSCEQNLNHDAMYWYRQDPGQGLRLIYYSQIVNDFQKGDIAEGYSVSREKKESFPLTVTSAQKNPTAFYLCAAGRQPNSPLHFGNGTRLTVT.

This chain uses TRBV9 with TRBJ1-5, with 7 bases that match TRBD1. The germline CDR1 and CDR2 sequences are SGDLS and YYNGEE. The CDR3 loop spans 14 amino acids. With V trimmed by 0 bases and J by 5 bases, 2 bases remained unmatched. The CDR3 DNA is TGTGCCAGCAGCGTAGGAGGGGGCTATCAGCCCCAGCATTTT. It translates to CASSVGGGYQPQHF.

The chain joins TRBV6-5 to TRBJ2-7, with 7 bases matching TRBD1. J lost 1 base, V lost 5 bases, and 8 bases had no gene match. CDR3 length: 15 amino acids. Looked up from germline, CDR1 is MNHEY and CDR2 is SVGAGI. As DNA, the CDR3 is TGTGCCAGCAGTCGACAGGGAAGAGTTTCCTACGAGCAGTACTTC. This encodes CASSRQGRVSYEQYF.

The rearrangement uses TRBV11-1 and TRBJ1-1, with TRBD1 identical over 9 bases. V was pared by 5 bases and J by 3 bases, with 4 bases of the junction left unmatched. CDR3 length equals 14 residues. Germline V gene data show CDR1 as SGHAT and CDR2 as FQDESV (reference sequence). DNA for the CDR3: TGTGCCAGCAGCAGGGACAGGGTGCACACTGAAGCTTTCTTT. Its protein is CASSRDRVHTEAFF. The whole variable domain, filled in from reference TRBV11-1 and TRBJ1-1, reads EAEVAQSPRYKITEKSQAVAFWCDPISGHATLYWYRQILGQGPELLVQFQDESVVDDSQLPKDRFSAERLKGVDSTLKIQPAELGDSAMYLCASSRDRVHTEAFFGQGTRLTVV.

The chain employs TRBV19 and TRBJ2-3; D ambiguous. V was clipped by 2 bases and J by 2 bases, with 8 bases between them. The CDR3 totals 14 residues. Germline V gene sequence: CDR1 LNHDA, CDR2 SQIVND (reference sequence). The CDR3: CASSINRATDTQYF. In nucleotides, the CDR3 is TGTGCCAGTAGTATAAACAGAGCCACAGATACGCAGTATTTT.

The genes are TRBV23-1 and TRBJ2-2; a weak D match, TRBD2 (5 bases). TRBV23-1 is marked as an open reading frame, function uncertain. CDR3 length equals 15 residues. Trimming pared 5 bases from V and 0 bases from J, leaving 10 bases between. CDR3 region: CASSKSGANTGELFF. The CDR3 DNA is TGCGCCAGCAGTAAAAGCGGAGCGAACACCGGGGAGCTGTTTTTT.

The chain recombines TRBV2 with TRBJ2-5; possibly TRBD1 for D (5 bases). The CDR3 runs to 13 residues. Germline assignment: CDR1 SNHLY and CDR2 FYNNEI. V was shortened by 3 bases and J by 5 bases, with 10 bases between the two germline ends. The CDR3 DNA follows: TGTGCCAGCAGTGACGGACAAGGGGAGACCCAGTACTTC. This gives the protein CASSDGQGETQYF.

The chain recombines TRBV3-1 (or the pseudogene TRBV3-2) with TRBJ1-5, with 8 bases aligning to TRBD1. Germline CDR1 and CDR2: LGHDT and YNNKEL (reference sequence). The CDR3 contains 15 residues. Trimming cost V 5 bases and J 0 bases; bases outside gene matches: 3. The CDR3 reads CASSKQGVSNQPQHF. CDR3 bases: TGTGCCAGCAGCAAACAGGGGGTTAGCAATCAGCCCCAGCATTTT.

Only one count was recorded for this clone. The rearrangement links TRBV29-1 to TRBJ1-3, with TRBD1 identical over 7 bases. The CDR3 has 13 residues. Germline lookup yields CDR1 SQVTM and CDR2 ANQGSEA. Germline trimming cut 3 bases from V and 8 bases from J; bases unmatched to any gene: 7. CDR3 in DNA: TGCAGCGTTGATCCCCGCCAGGGGGACACCATATATTTT. This translates into CSVDPRQGDTIYF.